A selection of T cell receptor beta chains follows, all from one sample in a study of blood T cell repertoires in COVID-19. Profiled with immunoSEQ multiplex PCR; TCRdb holds only in-frame clones, not every one. Seen here are 30,000 to 40,000 clones, 82% observed once, and the top ten hold approximately 40%. The sample comprised peripheral blood. These TCRs come from an elderly man with active or convalescent COVID-19. CDR3s include the opening cysteine and the closing phenylalanine or tryptophan. D genes are given only for firm matches. Rows give clone size only sometimes, using once, few, many, or a class for an expanded clone.

size	length	J	D	V	CDR3	DNA
few	15	TRBJ2-7	TRBD1	TRBV14	CASSPGQGSTYEQYF	TGTGCCAGCAGCCCGGGACAGGGATCTACCTACGAGCAGTACTTC
-	15	TRBJ1-2	TRBD1	TRBV5-6	CASSFGDRRNYGYTF	TGTGCCAGCAGCTTCGGGGACAGGCGGAACTATGGCTACACCTTC
-	13	TRBJ1-2	-	TRBV29-1	CSVEEQGTYGYTF	TGCAGCGTGGAGGAACAGGGAACCTATGGCTACACCTTC
-	13	TRBJ2-7	TRBD1	TRBV2	CASGGQGLYEQYF	TGTGCCAGCGGGGGACAGGGTCTGTACGAGCAGTACTTC
-	17	TRBJ2-5	-	TRBV7-3	CASSLNSPQAGQETQYF	TGTGCCAGCAGCTTAAATAGTCCGCAGGCCGGCCAAGAGACCCAGTACTTC
-	14	TRBJ2-1	-	TRBV4-1	CASSRRQVLDEQFF	TGCGCCAGCAGCCGCCGACAAGTCTTAGATGAGCAGTTCTTC
-	15	TRBJ2-7	TRBD1	TRBV7-2	CASSWGGTGPYEQYF	TGTGCCAGCAGCTGGGGCGGGACAGGGCCCTACGAGCAGTACTTC
-	18	TRBJ2-2	TRBD2	TRBV9	CASSVTGTSGTQTGELFF	TGTGCCAGCAGCGTCACCGGGACTAGCGGGACCCAAACCGGGGAGCTGTTTTTT
-	13	TRBJ2-2	-	TRBV15	CATSSGFQRELFF	TGTGCCACCAGCTCCGGGTTCCAGAGGGAGCTGTTTTTT
few	14	TRBJ1-2	TRBD1	TRBV19	CASRETGLTYGYTF	TGTGCCAGTAGAGAGACAGGGCTAACCTATGGCTACACCTTC
-	20	TRBJ2-1	TRBD2	TRBV7-6	CASSLISGTSGDNSYNEQFF	TGTGCCAGCAGCTTAATTAGCGGGACTAGCGGGGACAACTCCTACAATGAGCAGTTCTTC
-	14	TRBJ1-6	-	TRBV24-1	CATSKGTYNSPLHF	TGTGCCACAAGCAAGGGGACCTATAATTCACCCCTCCACTTT
-	15	TRBJ2-7	-	TRBV11-1	CASSLLGNGMGEQYF	TGTGCCAGCAGCTTATTAGGGAACGGGATGGGCGAGCAGTACTTC
-	16	TRBJ2-7	-	TRBV19	CASSLLSGGRTYEQYF	TGTGCCAGTAGTTTACTCTCCGGGGGGCGCACCTACGAGCAGTACTTC
-	15	TRBJ2-1	TRBD2	TRBV5-1	CASSDLAGRANEQFF	TGCGCCAGCAGCGACCTAGCGGGAAGAGCGAATGAGCAGTTCTTC
-	18	TRBJ2-3	TRBD2	TRBV3-1/TRBV3-2	CASSQSVGLAGRTDTQYF	TGTGCCAGCAGCCAGAGCGTCGGACTAGCGGGACGCACAGATACGCAGTATTTT
-	17	TRBJ2-6	TRBD1	TRBV5-1	CASSLRTGDSGANVLTF	TGCGCCAGCAGCCTACGGACAGGAGACTCTGGGGCCAACGTCCTGACTTTC
-	17	TRBJ2-2	TRBD2	TRBV18	CASSPLRLAGNTGELFF	TGTGCCAGCTCACCCCTACGACTAGCGGGAAACACCGGGGAGCTGTTTTTT
-	12	TRBJ2-1	-	TRBV3-1/TRBV3-2	CASSQLTSEQFF	TGTGCCAGCAGCCAACTCACTAGCGAGCAGTTCTTC
-	13	TRBJ1-2	TRBD1	TRBV6-5	CASSGQGAGGYTF	TGTGCCAGCAGCGGCCAGGGGGCAGGAGGCTACACCTTC
-	13	TRBJ2-5	-	TRBV7-9	CAARGSVQETQYF	TGTGCCGCCCGCGGGTCGGTACAAGAGACCCAGTACTTC
few	14	TRBJ2-7	-	TRBV9	CASSSTDYSYEQYF	TGTGCCAGCAGCTCCACGGACTACTCCTACGAGCAGTACTTC
-	14	TRBJ2-1	TRBD2	TRBV10-1	CASSELGGVNEQFF	TGCGCCAGCAGTGAGTTGGGGGGGGTCAATGAGCAGTTCTTC
-	15	TRBJ2-7	TRBD2	TRBV11-2	CASSPSGSGWYEQYF	TGTGCCAGCAGCCCTAGCGGGAGTGGGTGGTACGAGCAGTACTTC
-	12	TRBJ2-2	-	TRBV7-2	CASSFSTGELFF	TGTGCCAGCAGCTTTAGCACCGGGGAGCTGTTTTTT
-	14	TRBJ2-3	TRBD1	TRBV5-1	CASSTTGSTDTQYF	TGCGCCAGCAGCACGACAGGGAGCACAGATACGCAGTATTTT
once	13	TRBJ1-2	TRBD1	TRBV6-5	CASSWDRGDGYTF	TGTGCCAGCAGTTGGGACAGGGGTGATGGCTACACCTTC
-	15	TRBJ2-5	TRBD1	TRBV29-1	CSAPGLLRGQETQYF	TGCAGCGCGCCCGGACTTCTCAGGGGGCAAGAGACCCAGTACTTC
-	13	TRBJ1-5	TRBD1	TRBV19	CASGDRANQPQHF	TGTGCCAGTGGCGACAGGGCCAATCAGCCCCAGCATTTT
few	11	TRBJ2-7	-	TRBV3-1/TRBV3-2	CASSQAYEQYF	TGTGCCAGCAGCCAGGCTTACGAGCAGTACTTC
-	16	TRBJ2-1	TRBD2	TRBV9	CASSVASASGTNEQFF	TGTGCCAGCAGCGTAGCGTCGGCTAGCGGGACCAATGAGCAGTTCTTC
-	16	TRBJ1-1	TRBD1	TRBV3-1/TRBV3-2	CASSQGSGQGLPEAFF	TGTGCCAGCAGCCAGGGAAGCGGACAGGGCTTGCCTGAAGCTTTCTTT
-	13	TRBJ2-7	-	TRBV30	CAWTGQSSYEQYF	TGTGCCTGGACCGGACAGAGCTCCTACGAGCAGTACTTC
-	16	TRBJ1-2	TRBD1	TRBV11-2	CASSRTRDSPNYGYTF	TGTGCCAGCAGCCGGACCAGGGACAGCCCTAACTATGGCTACACCTTC
-	12	TRBJ1-2	-	TRBV7-2	CASAQRGYGYTF	TGTGCCAGCGCACAACGAGGCTATGGCTACACCTTC
-	13	TRBJ2-3	-	TRBV28	CASSFQGTDTQYF	TGTGCCAGCAGTTTTCAGGGCACAGATACGCAGTATTTT
-	15	TRBJ1-6	-	TRBV6-5	CASSTDSSYNSPLHF	TGTGCCAGCAGTACGGACAGCTCCTATAATTCACCCCTCCACTTT
-	12	TRBJ2-3	-	TRBV11-2	CASSLWRDTQYF	TGTGCCAGCAGCTTATGGAGAGATACGCAGTATTTT
-	15	TRBJ2-7	TRBD1	TRBV10-3	CATNNPGQGSYEQYF	TGTGCCACCAACAACCCAGGACAGGGTTCCTACGAGCAGTACTTC
-	16	TRBJ2-7	TRBD1	TRBV6-2/TRBV6-3	CASSYSRQGAGHEQYF	TGTGCCAGCAGTTACTCAAGACAGGGGGCTGGGCACGAGCAGTACTTC
-	15	TRBJ2-1	TRBD2	TRBV4-1	CASSQGLAGVNEQFF	TGCGCCAGCAGCCAAGGACTAGCGGGTGTGAATGAGCAGTTCTTC
-	16	TRBJ1-1	-	TRBV19	CASSIRLGALNTEAFF	TGTGCCAGTAGTATAAGGTTGGGGGCCTTGAACACTGAAGCTTTCTTT
-	14	TRBJ2-3	TRBD2	TRBV7-2	CASSATSPLDTQYF	TGTGCCAGCAGCGCGACTAGCCCCTTAGATACGCAGTATTTT
-	14	TRBJ1-3	-	TRBV28	CASYQRFSGNTIYF	TGTGCCAGCTACCAGCGTTTCTCTGGAAACACCATATATTTT
-	14	TRBJ1-2	-	TRBV18	CASSPRDTNYGYTF	TGTGCCAGCTCACCCCGGGACACTAACTATGGCTACACCTTC
-	17	TRBJ1-2	TRBD1	TRBV28	CASSLVEQGALNYGYTF	TGTGCCAGCAGTTTAGTAGAACAGGGGGCTTTAAACTATGGCTACACCTTC
-	15	TRBJ2-5	TRBD1	TRBV18	CASSPTTGRPETQYF	TGTGCCAGCTCACCAACGACAGGGCGACCAGAGACCCAGTACTTC
-	16	TRBJ2-5	TRBD2	TRBV27	CASSLSFGRALETQYF	TGTGCCAGCAGTTTATCTTTCGGGAGGGCCTTAGAGACCCAGTACTTC
-	14	TRBJ2-7	-	TRBV19	CASSTIETPPEQYF	TGTGCCAGTAGTACCATCGAGACTCCCCCGGAGCAGTACTTC
-	16	TRBJ1-2	TRBD1	TRBV7-3	CASSSGTGPPTSGYTF	TGTGCCAGCAGCTCAGGGACAGGCCCGCCAACATCTGGCTACACCTTC